This T cell receptor (beta chain) was retrieved from a study of graft-versus-host responses after intestinal transplantation. Trimming cost V 6 bases and J 5 bases; bases outside gene matches: 4. The CDR3 spans 14 residues. Looked up from germline, CDR1 is MNHNY and CDR2 is SVGAGI (reference sequence). Data came from immunoSEQ multiplex PCR; TCRdb stores just in-frame clones and leaves some out. The sample lists under 95,000 clones; more than 80% were seen once. Remarks on this clone: Its antigen remains unidentified.

V is TRBV6-6 and J is TRBJ2-5; 12 bases are a match to TRBD2. This receptor was obtained from a human donor who received an intestinal transplant. The input for sequencing was unstimulated CD8+ T cells sorted from spleen or lymph node cells, taken before intestinal transplant. CDR3 DNA: TGTGCCAGCAGAGGACTAGCGGGGAGGGAGACCCAGTACTTC. Amino acid sequence: CASRGLAGRETQYF.